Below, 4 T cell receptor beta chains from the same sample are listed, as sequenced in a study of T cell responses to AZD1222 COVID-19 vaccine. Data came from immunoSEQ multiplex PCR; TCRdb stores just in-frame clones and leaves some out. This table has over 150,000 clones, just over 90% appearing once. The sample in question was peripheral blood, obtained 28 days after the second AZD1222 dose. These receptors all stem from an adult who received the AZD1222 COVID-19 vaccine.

The CDR3 loop is CASSLAGTSAYNEQFF. CDR3 DNA: TGTGCCAGCAGCTTAGCGGGGACTAGCGCCTACAATGAGCAGTTCTTC. This chain joins TRBV7-9 and TRBJ2-1; 10 bases agree with TRBD2. The CDR3 loop spans 16 amino acids. V shed 0 bases and J 2 bases; nucleotides not matched to a gene: 1. Looked up from germline, CDR1 is SEHNR and CDR2 is FQNEAQ (reference sequence).

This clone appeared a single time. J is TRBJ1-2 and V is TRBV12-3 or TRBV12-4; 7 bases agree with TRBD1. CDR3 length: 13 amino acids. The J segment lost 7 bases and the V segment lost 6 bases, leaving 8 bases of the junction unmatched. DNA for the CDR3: TGTGCCAGCAGCCAGGCAGGGGGAGGTGGCTACACCTTC. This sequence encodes CASSQAGGGGYTF.

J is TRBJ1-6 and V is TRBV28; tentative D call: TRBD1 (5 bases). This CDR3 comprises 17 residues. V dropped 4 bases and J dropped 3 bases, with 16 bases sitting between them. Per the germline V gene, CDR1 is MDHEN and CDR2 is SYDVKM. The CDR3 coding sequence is TGTGCCAGCAGTTCCCGGGAGGGGAGGTTCTATAATTCACCCCTCCACTTT. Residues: CASSSREGRFYNSPLHF. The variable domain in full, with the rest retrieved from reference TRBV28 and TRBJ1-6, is DVKVTQSSRYLVKRTGEKVFLECVQDMDHENMFWYRQDPGLGLRLIYFSYDVKMKEKGDIPEGYSVSREKKERFSLILESASTNQTSMYLCASSSREGRFYNSPLHFGNGTRLTVT.

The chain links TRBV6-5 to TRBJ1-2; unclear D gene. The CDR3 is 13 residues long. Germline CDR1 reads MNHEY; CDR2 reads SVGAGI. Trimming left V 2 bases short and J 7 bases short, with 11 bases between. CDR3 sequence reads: CASSYDRLRGYTF. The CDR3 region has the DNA TGTGCCAGCAGTTACGACCGTTTACGTGGCTACACCTTC.